Listed here are 29 T cell receptor beta chains from one sample, sequenced in a study of human T cells and chemical hapten exposure. A single record per CDR3 protein comes from TCRdb applying MiXCR to the RACE reads. The sample has just under 60,000 distinct CDR3 sequences, over 10% seen once. Time point described: patch test 3, about 24 weeks after DPC sensitization. The treatment was: therapeutic diphenylcyclopropenone sensitization with weekly scalp DPC. The material sequenced was whole blood, taken in connection with sensitization to the hapten diphenylcyclopropenone (DPC). The source of these receptors is a man aged 25-45 years with alopecia areata. Some clones in this sample may be carry-over from other donors' samples.

This clonotype was picked up a small number of times. V and J are TRBV18 and TRBJ1-2; D gene unclear. The CDR3 runs 14 residues. The V end lost 3 bases, the J end lost 0 bases, and 8 bases lay between the germline ends. Germline V lookup: CDR1 KGHSH, CDR2 LQKENI. The CDR3 DNA reads as TGTGCCAGCTCACCCGACCGAGCTAACTATGGCTACACCTTC. This encodes CASSPDRANYGYTF.

CDR3 in amino acids: CASSRDRDSGNTIYF. Here the CDR3 DNA reads TGTGCCAGCAGCCGCGACAGGGACTCTGGAAACACCATATATTTT. This chain joins TRBV3-1 and TRBJ1-3, with 7 bases that match TRBD1. Germline loops: CDR1 LGHDT, CDR2 YNNKEL (reference sequence). The ends lost 4 bases at V and 0 bases at J; junction bases unmatched: 3. The CDR3 loop spans 15 amino acids.

The rearrangement uses TRBV20-1 and TRBJ1-6; no clear D. Looked up from germline, CDR1 is DFQATT and CDR2 is SNEGSKA (reference sequence). This CDR3 region has 14 residues. V was clipped by 2 bases and J by 3 bases, with 8 bases between them. In DNA, the CDR3 is TGCAGTGCTAGATCCGGGGACTATAATTCACCCCTCCACTTT. Protein product: CSARSGDYNSPLHF.

This clonotype was recorded at least ten times. V and J are TRBV29-1 and TRBJ1-2; D call uncertain. Between the trimmed V and J ends, which lost 3 bases and 4 bases, there was a span of 15 bases. This CDR3 has 14 amino acids. CDR1 is SQVTM and CDR2 is ANQGSEA in the germline V gene. The chain's CDR3 is CSVEEGATLYGYTF. The CDR3 nucleotides read TGCAGCGTTGAGGAAGGTGCTACCCTCTATGGCTACACCTTC.

This clonotype was detected many times. The gene calls are TRBV29-1 and TRBJ2-5, with D possibly being TRBD1 or TRBD2 (6 bases each). V was shortened by 2 bases and J by 2 bases, with 15 bases between the two germline ends. The CDR3 covers 15 residues. Germline CDR1 SQVTM, CDR2 ANQGSEA. The CDR3 DNA is TGCAGCGTTGAAAATTCGGGGGCCCGGCAAGAGACCCAGTACTTC. Translation: CSVENSGARQETQYF.

This clonotype was recorded at least ten times. The chain carries TRBV6-5 and TRBJ2-1; D may be TRBD1 (6 bases). The germline CDR1 and CDR2 sequences are MNHEY and SVGAGI. The CDR3 runs 14 residues. Trimming took off 7 bases at V and 2 bases at J, with 12 bases between the two ends. Written as DNA, the CDR3 is TGTGCCAGCACGGACAGTTCCACCTACAATGAGCAGTTCTTC. Amino acid sequence: CASTDSSTYNEQFF.

This clonotype was seen more than once but under ten times. The chain uses TRBV6-1 and TRBJ1-3, with D possibly matching TRBD1 (5 bases). V dropped 5 bases and J dropped 0 bases, with 11 bases sitting between them. The CDR3 is 15 amino acids. CDR1 and CDR2 (germline): MNHNS, SASEGT. CDR3 DNA: TGTGCCAGCAGTACTGAAGACAGCTCTGGAAACACCATATATTTT. Translation gives CASSTEDSSGNTIYF.

The chain couples TRBV7-2 to TRBJ2-1, with TRBD2 matching over 16 bases. The V gene's germline CDR1 is SGHTA and CDR2 FQGNSA. This CDR3 is built from 14 residues. V trimming: 3 bases; J trimming: 15 bases; junction bases outside the gene matches: 5. The CDR3 is CASSLMGLAGGPFF. DNA of the CDR3: TGTGCCAGCAGCTTGATGGGACTAGCGGGGGGGCCGTTCTTC.

The chain links TRBV9 to TRBJ2-4, with 7 bases fitting TRBD1. The trim removed 0 bases at V and 7 bases at J, leaving 4 bases unmatched. The germline V gene encodes CDR1 SGDLS and CDR2 YYNGEE. The CDR3 length is 14 residues. The CDR3 sequence is CASSVGQGRNIQYF. As DNA, the CDR3 is TGTGCCAGCAGCGTAGGACAGGGTCGGAACATTCAGTACTTC.

This clonotype was seen ten or more times. The V and J genes are TRBV4-2 and TRBJ2-1; D might be TRBD2 (7 bases). The CDR3 consists of 16 residues. Trimming stripped 1 base from V and 7 bases from J, with 17 bases between. Germline assignment: CDR1 LGHNA and CDR2 YNFKEQ. Here the CDR3 DNA reads TGTGCCAGCAGCCAAGGGTCACGGGGGGCCGAGAATGAGCAGTTCTTC. The encoded protein is CASSQGSRGAENEQFF.

J is TRBJ1-1 and V is TRBV2; D remains unclear. CDR3 length equals 15 residues. Germline CDR1 reads SNHLY; CDR2 reads FYNNEI. V gave up 5 bases and J gave up 1 base, with 14 bases separating them. CDR3 in DNA: TGTGCCAGCAGTCCGCTACTGTCGGGGAACACTGAAGCTTTCTTT. Translating gives CASSPLLSGNTEAFF.

This clonotype showed up just a few times. V and J are TRBV9 and TRBJ2-1; D is ambiguous. The CDR3 has 14 amino acids. Germline V gives CDR1 SGDLS, CDR2 YYNGEE. V lost 2 bases and J 9 bases, leaving 15 bases between the germline ends. CDR3 nucleotides: TGTGCCAGCAGCGTCGATGGCACCCGGCCTGAGCAGTTCTTC. Encoded protein: CASSVDGTRPEQFF.

In its sample, this clonotype was seen a few times. This rearrangement joins TRBV9 to TRBJ1-5; TRBD1 might be the D (6 bases). The CDR3 runs to 15 residues. CDR1 SGDLS and CDR2 YYNGEE come from the germline V gene. Trimming took 2 bases from V and 3 from J, leaving 12 bases between them. The CDR3 protein is CASSVGGRDNQPQHF. The CDR3 bases are TGTGCCAGCAGCGTCGGGGGCAGGGACAATCAGCCCCAGCATTTT.

This clonotype showed up just a few times. The chain is built from TRBV3-1 and TRBJ2-5, with a possible D match to TRBD1 (5 bases). The CDR3 loop spans 15 amino acids. V gave up 5 bases and J gave up 0 bases, with 13 bases separating them. CDR1 and CDR2 (germline): LGHDT, YNNKEL (reference sequence). The CDR3 DNA is TGTGCCAGCAGCGACGAAGGGGCCCACCAAGAGACCCAGTACTTC. This sequence encodes CASSDEGAHQETQYF.

The chain combines TRBV2 with TRBJ1-1; D is undetermined. There are 15 residues in the CDR3. The germline CDR1 and CDR2 sequences are SNHLY and FYNNEI. The V gene lost 0 bases and the J gene lost 1 base, with 9 bases spanning the gap. CDR3 amino acids: CASSEARTANTEAFF. CDR3 sequence (DNA): TGTGCCAGCAGTGAAGCGCGCACCGCGAACACTGAAGCTTTCTTT. The complete variable domain, with remaining parts taken from reference TRBV2 and TRBJ1-1, reads EPEVTQTPSHQVTQMGQEVILRCVPISNHLYFYWYRQILGQKVEFLVSFYNNEISEKSEIFDDQFSVERPDGSNFTLKIRSTKLEDSAMYFCASSEARTANTEAFFGQGTRLTVV.

There are many counts of this clonotype. The V gene is TRBV12-3 or TRBV12-4, the J gene TRBJ1-1; no definite D call. The V gene lost 4 bases and the J gene lost 0 bases, with 9 bases spanning the gap. The CDR3 is made up of 14 amino acids. The CDR3 bases are TGTGCCAGCAGTTCCGGGAAATTGAACACTGAAGCTTTCTTT. Amino acid sequence: CASSSGKLNTEAFF.

This clonotype was counted many times. The CDR3 reads CASSKGQGTGNEQFF. The CDR3 nucleotides are TGTGCCAGCAGCAAGGGACAGGGAACGGGCAATGAGCAGTTCTTC. The chain uses TRBV7-9 and TRBJ2-1; 9 positions agree with TRBD1. Germline V gene lookup returns CDR1 SEHNR and CDR2 FQNEAQ (reference sequence). This CDR3 has 15 amino acids. J was trimmed by 6 bases and V by 5 bases; bases with no gene match: 8.

This clonotype was found once. The chain couples TRBV25-1 to TRBJ2-1; 7 positions agree with TRBD2. V trimming: 5 bases; J trimming: 4 bases; junction bases outside the gene matches: 11. Germline values: CDR1 MGHDK, CDR2 SYGVNS. The CDR3 spans 16 residues. CDR3 nucleotide sequence: TGTGCCAGCAGTCCCCAAACTGGGGGGGGTTACAATGAGCAGTTCTTC. Translating it yields CASSPQTGGGYNEQFF.

This clonotype was seen many times. This chain connects TRBV7-6 to TRBJ2-1; no reliable D call. There are 16 residues in the CDR3. V lost 2 bases and J 2 bases, leaving 13 bases between the germline ends. Germline V lookup: CDR1 SGHVS, CDR2 FNYEAQ. The CDR3 region has the DNA TGTGCCAGCAGCTTAAGACGTGTAGGGACCTACAATGAGCAGTTCTTC. Its translation is CASSLRRVGTYNEQFF. Full variable domain (missing parts from reference TRBV7-6 and TRBJ2-1): GAGVSQSPRYKVTKRGQDVALRCDPISGHVSLYWYRQALGQGPEFLTYFNYEAQQDKSGLPNDRFSAERPEGSISTLTIQRTEQRDSAMYRCASSLRRVGTYNEQFFGPGTRLTVL.

This clonotype appeared many times. The chain has TRBV28 and TRBJ2-3; D is uncertain. V was clipped by 3 bases and J by 10 bases, with 11 bases between them. This CDR3 spans 12 amino acids. The germline gives CDR1 MDHEN, CDR2 SYDVKM. The CDR3 region has the DNA TGTGCCAGCAGTTTCATCCAACGTGCGCAGTATTTT. Translated, it gives CASSFIQRAQYF.

This clonotype was observed once. Given a much more abundant clone one base away, this may be a read error. The CDR3 DNA sequence: TGTGCCAGCAGTTACTCGTATACCCAAGAGACCCGGTACTTC. Translation: CASSYSYTQETRYF. The rearrangement joins TRBV6-5 to TRBJ2-5; D call uncertain. CDR3 length equals 14 residues. CDR1 is MNHEY, CDR2 SVGAGI, per germline.

This clonotype has a handful of counts. The chain is built from TRBV12-3 or TRBV12-4 and TRBJ2-1, with D perhaps assigned TRBD1 or TRBD2 (5 bases each). The CDR3 has 13 residues. Trimming pared 3 bases from V and 6 bases from J, leaving 9 bases between. The CDR3, as DNA: TGTGCCAGCAGTTTCCGGGGCGGCAATGAGCAGTTCTTC. Translated: CASSFRGGNEQFF.

The CDR3 spells CASSLGSDSPLHF. CDR3 nucleotide sequence: TGTGCCAGCAGCTTAGGCAGTGATTCACCCCTCCACTTT. The gene calls are TRBV7-3 and TRBJ1-6; D gene uncertain. Trimming left V 2 bases short and J 8 bases short, with 7 bases between. The CDR3 runs 13 residues. In germline, CDR1 is SGHTA, CDR2 FQGTGA.

In this sample, this clonotype turned up many times. V usage is TRBV29-1 and J usage is TRBJ2-3, with no clear D. The CDR3 spans 13 residues. Germline CDR1 and CDR2: SQVTM and ANQGSEA. Trimming pared 3 bases from V and 1 base from J, leaving 8 bases between. The CDR3 reads CSVDGRRTDTQYF. The CDR3 bases are TGCAGCGTTGACGGCAGACGCACAGATACGCAGTATTTT.

Notes on this clonotype: Relative to the germline gene, one junction end is altered; a read error may explain this. The rearrangement joins TRBV5-1 to TRBJ2-1; unclear D gene. The germline CDR1 and CDR2 sequences are SGHRS and YFSETQ. This CDR3 region has 13 residues. The CDR3 nucleotides read TGCGCCAGCAGGTTGGACGAATACAATGAGCAGTTCTTC. Translated, it gives CASRLDEYNEQFF.

This clonotype was counted between two and nine times. V usage is TRBV28 and J usage is TRBJ1-2; D may be TRBD1 (5 bases). Trimming took 5 bases from V and 3 from J, leaving 13 bases between them. CDR1 is MDHEN, CDR2 SYDVKM, per germline. The CDR3 is made up of 14 amino acids. DNA for the CDR3: TGTGCCAGCAGTCCCGGGACCGTAGACTATGGCTACACCTTC. The encoded protein is CASSPGTVDYGYTF.

The sample holds many counts of this clonotype. V usage is TRBV18 and J usage is TRBJ1-5; a weak D match, TRBD1 (5 bases). This CDR3 has 12 residues. In germline, CDR1 is KGHSH, CDR2 LQKENI. V was cut by 6 bases and J by 9 bases, with 12 bases left in between. The DNA for the CDR3 is TGTGCCAGCTCCGAAACCGGGGGGCCCCAGCATTTT. Its protein is CASSETGGPQHF. The complete variable domain, with remaining parts taken from reference TRBV18 and TRBJ1-5, reads NAGVMQNPRHLVRRRGQEARLRCSPMKGHSHVYWYRQLPEEGLKFMVYLQKENIIDESGMPKERFSAEFPKEGPSILRIQQVVRGDSAAYFCASSETGGPQHFGDGTRLSIL.

This clonotype has more than one count but fewer than ten. The chain couples TRBV27 to TRBJ1-4; D call uncertain. The germline gives CDR1 MNHEY, CDR2 SMNVEV (reference sequence). This CDR3 region has 15 residues. Trimming stripped 5 bases from V and 3 bases from J, with 13 bases between. For the CDR3, the DNA is TGTGCCAGCAGTCATAGGCTAATCGCTAATGAAAAACTGTTTTTT. Amino acids: CASSHRLIANEKLFF.

The CDR3 region is CASRLPLGGRSAGWNEKLFF. CDR3 coding DNA: TGTGCAAGTCGCTTACCACTAGGGGGCCGGTCGGCAGGTTGGAATGAAAAACTGTTTTTT. V and J are TRBV12-2 and TRBJ1-4; TRBD1 is taken as the D call from the table, unchecked against the DNA. TRBV12-2 is annotated as a pseudogene. This CDR3 is built from 20 residues.